The 19 T cell receptor beta chains reported below all come from one sample, sequenced in a study of T cells in Graves' hyperthyroidism and ophthalmopathy. Researchers took RNA transcripts and amplified the TCR beta CDR3 regions from them. First-round RT-PCR with HTBI primers amplified the TCR CDR3 region. MiXCR was run by TCRdb on the multiplex PCR reads, yielding one entry per CDR3 protein. Of approximately 520,000 distinct CDR3 sequences in the sample, less than 25% were seen once. Sequencing was performed on blood. The receptors were gathered from a woman between 25 and 40 years old with Graves' ophthalmopathy.

This clonotype occurred many times. The V call is TRBV18, the J call TRBJ1-1; D possibly corresponds to TRBD1 (5 bases). The CDR3 sequence is 14 residues long. The germline gives CDR1 KGHSH, CDR2 LQKENI. Trimming shortened V by 3 bases and J by 10 bases, and 18 bases separated the two germline ends. In nucleotides, the CDR3 is TGTGCCAGCTCACCCCCGGACCTTCGGGGGGGAGCTTTCTTT. Protein sequence: CASSPPDLRGGAFF.

Comments on this clonotype: A much larger clone differs from this one at a single base, so this may be a read error. The CDR3 does not close with the conserved phenylalanine or tryptophan, likely indicating a read error. The rearrangement uses TRBV19 and TRBJ2-6, with D tentatively TRBD1 (6 bases). CDR1 is LNHDA and CDR2 is SQIVND in the germline V gene (reference sequence). Trimming shortened V by 5 bases and J by 1 base, and 18 bases separated the two germline ends. This CDR3 has 18 residues. The CDR3 loop reads CASSGLPGHQSGANVLTV. Written as DNA, the CDR3 is TGTGCCAGTAGTGGGTTGCCGGGACATCAATCTGGGGCCAACGTCCTGACTGTC.

This clonotype was seen at least ten times. This chain uses TRBV18 with TRBJ2-7; D is possibly TRBD2 (5 bases). Germline CDR1 reads KGHSH; CDR2 reads LQKENI. V lost 3 bases, J lost 3 bases, and 6 bases lay in between. The CDR3 loop spans 12 amino acids. The CDR3 reads CASSPGNYEQYF. DNA for the CDR3: TGTGCCAGCTCACCCGGGAACTACGAGCAGTACTTC.

This clonotype was found many times. J is TRBJ1-5 and V is TRBV7-9; no clear D. This CDR3 spans 14 amino acids. V was pared by 1 base and J by 8 bases, with 12 bases between. In germline, CDR1 is SEHNR, CDR2 FQNEAQ (reference sequence). CDR3 in amino acids: CASSLGGGFEPQHF. CDR3 DNA sequence: TGTGCCAGCAGCTTAGGGGGTGGGTTTGAGCCCCAGCATTTT.

This clonotype was recorded at least ten times. The V call is TRBV6-2 or TRBV6-3, the J call TRBJ1-2; TRBD1 aligns across 11 bases. Germline V gene lookup returns CDR1 MNHEY and CDR2 SVGEGT. Losses at the gene ends were 5 bases for V and 0 bases for J; bases not matched to a gene: 8. The CDR3 loop spans 17 amino acids. CDR3 bases: TGTGCCAGCAGTACCGGGACAGGGGGTACTTCTAACTATGGCTACACCTTC. Residues: CASSTGTGGTSNYGYTF.

The sample holds many counts of this clonotype. The chain links TRBV28 to TRBJ1-2; D unresolved. In germline, CDR1 is MDHEN, CDR2 SYDVKM. V was clipped by 8 bases and J by 4 bases, with 11 bases between them. This CDR3 has 12 residues. The DNA for the CDR3 is TGTGCCAGCGCGATCTCGGGCTATGGCTACACCTTC. It translates to CASAISGYGYTF.

The CDR3 loop is CASSHGRDFGYTF. The CDR3 nucleotides are TGTGCCAGCTCACATGGTCGGGACTTTGGCTACACCTTC. This chain connects TRBV18 to TRBJ1-2; D may be TRBD1 (5 bases). Germline loops: CDR1 KGHSH, CDR2 LQKENI. This CDR3 spans 13 amino acids. With 4 bases removed from V and 7 bases from J, the gap between germline ends came to 13 bases. Variable domain in full (rest from reference TRBV18 and TRBJ1-2): NAGVMQNPRHLVRRRGQEARLRCSPMKGHSHVYWYRQLPEEGLKFMVYLQKENIIDESGMPKERFSAEFPKEGPSILRIQQVVRGDSAAYFCASSHGRDFGYTFGSGTRLTVV.

Many counts were recorded for this clonotype. The junction and the germline gene differ at one end; a read error may be behind it. The chain carries TRBV12-3 or TRBV12-4 and TRBJ1-5; D ambiguous. The CDR3 contains 15 residues. In DNA form, the CDR3 reads TGTGCCAGCAGTTTTGTAGGTCTTAGCAATCAGCCCCTGCATTTT. Protein product: CASSFVGLSNQPLHF.

This clonotype was counted only a few times. The rearrangement uses TRBV10-3 and TRBJ1-1, with TRBD1 identical over 11 bases. Germline CDR1 and CDR2: ENHRY and SYGVKD. Trimming at V came to 7 bases and at J to 3 bases, leaving 7 bases not matched to a gene. The CDR3 has 15 residues. CDR3 loop: CAITFGDRGDTEAFF. CDR3 coding DNA: TGTGCCATCACGTTTGGGGACAGGGGGGACACTGAAGCTTTCTTT.

This clonotype was seen only a few times. The V call is TRBV7-2, the J call TRBJ1-1, with a tentative D call TRBD1 (6 bases). The V end was cut by 2 bases, the J end by 3 bases, with 10 bases between. This CDR3 is 14 amino acids long. Germline CDR1 is SGHTA and CDR2 is FQGNSA. CDR3 sequence (DNA): TGTGCCAGCAGCTTAAACAGGGAGGACACTGAAGCTTTCTTT. This gives the protein CASSLNREDTEAFF.

The chain combines TRBV20-1 with TRBJ2-7, with TRBD1 as a possible D gene (5 bases). Germline V gives CDR1 DFQATT, CDR2 SNEGSKA (reference sequence). The CDR3 is 14 residues long. The V gene lost 6 bases and the J gene lost 4 bases, with 19 bases spanning the gap. CDR3 residues: CSAEQASNGYEQYF. For the CDR3, the DNA is TGCAGTGCAGAACAGGCCTCCAACGGATACGAGCAGTACTTC.

This clonotype showed up many times. The rearrangement links TRBV4-2 to TRBJ1-6; the match to TRBD1 covers 10 bases. The J segment lost 10 bases and the V segment lost 3 bases, leaving 6 bases of the junction unmatched. The length of the CDR3 is 15 residues. Germline assignment: CDR1 LGHNA and CDR2 YNFKEQ. The chain's CDR3 is CASSQVDRGPSPLHF. For the CDR3, the DNA is TGTGCCAGCAGCCAGGTCGACAGGGGGCCCTCACCCCTCCACTTT.

This sequence joins TRBV18 and TRBJ1-5; D unresolved. V was cut by 5 bases and J by 0 bases, with 8 bases left in between. The CDR3 is 14 residues long. Germline V gives CDR1 KGHSH, CDR2 LQKENI. The CDR3, as DNA: TGTGCCAGCTCAGGCAGCTTTAGCAATCAGCCCCAGCATTTT. Its protein product is CASSGSFSNQPQHF.

Ten or more counts support this clonotype. The V gene is TRBV6-5, the J gene TRBJ2-7; no firm D call. The CDR3 extends over 14 amino acids. Germline V gives CDR1 MNHEY, CDR2 SVGAGI. With 8 bases removed from V and 5 bases from J, the gap between germline ends came to 19 bases. The CDR3 DNA reads as TGTGCCAGCCGCCACCCCTCCGGAACCGACGAGCAGTACTTC. Protein product: CASRHPSGTDEQYF.

This clonotype was observed a few times. V and J are TRBV28 and TRBJ2-5, with D possibly TRBD2 on 6 matching bases. The CDR3 covers 13 residues. V lost 7 bases to trimming and J lost 7 bases, with 16 bases between them. Germline V CDR1 and CDR2: MDHEN, SYDVKM. CDR3: CASTWFGGGTQYF. CDR3 in DNA: TGTGCCAGCACTTGGTTCGGGGGTGGGACCCAGTACTTC. The full variable domain, completed using reference TRBV28 and TRBJ2-5, is DVKVTQSSRYLVKRTGEKVFLECVQDMDHENMFWYRQDPGLGLRLIYFSYDVKMKEKGDIPEGYSVSREKKERFSLILESASTNQTSMYLCASTWFGGGTQYFGPGTRLLVL.

Many counts were recorded for this clonotype. In nucleotides, the CDR3 is TGCAGTGCTAGCGGGAAAACCTACGAGCAGTACTTC. It specifies CSASGKTYEQYF. The V gene is TRBV20-1, the J gene TRBJ2-7; D perhaps matches TRBD2 (5 bases). The length of the CDR3 is 12 residues. Trimming stripped 3 bases from V and 2 bases from J, with 8 bases between. Germline CDR1 is DFQATT and CDR2 is SNEGSKA (reference sequence).

Comments on this clonotype: A much larger clone is a single base away; this may be a read error. Without the conserved terminal phenylalanine or tryptophan, this CDR3 likely stems from a read error. The chain combines TRBV20-1 with TRBJ1-1; the D gene is possibly TRBD1 (6 bases). The CDR3 is 11 residues long. Germline-derived CDR1 and CDR2 are DFQATT and SNEGSKA (reference sequence). V dropped 5 bases and J dropped 5 bases, with 9 bases sitting between them. Here the CDR3 reads CSAPRGTEAFL. The DNA for the CDR3 is TGCAGTGCTCCCAGGGGTACTGAAGCTTTCCTT.

This clonotype was seen ten or more times. The chain employs TRBV28 and TRBJ2-2, with D perhaps being TRBD1 or TRBD2 (6 bases each). This CDR3 is 15 amino acids long. Trimming removed 6 bases from V and 2 bases from J, with 13 bases in between. Germline lookup yields CDR1 MDHEN and CDR2 SYDVKM. The CDR3 nucleotides are TGTGCCAGCAGCATGGGGGGCCTAAACACCGGGGAGCTGTTTTTT. Translating it yields CASSMGGLNTGELFF.

Many counts were recorded for this clonotype. The V gene is TRBV20-1, the J gene TRBJ1-2; TRBD1 is a possible D gene (6 bases). CDR1 is DFQATT and CDR2 is SNEGSKA in the germline V gene (reference sequence). The germline V and J ends were trimmed by 6 bases and 5 bases, with 28 bases remaining between them. The CDR3 consists of 17 residues. The CDR3 nucleotides read TGCAGTGCCCCATCCGCCGGGACACCAAACCCGTCTTATGGCTACACCTTC. Translating gives CSAPSAGTPNPSYGYTF.